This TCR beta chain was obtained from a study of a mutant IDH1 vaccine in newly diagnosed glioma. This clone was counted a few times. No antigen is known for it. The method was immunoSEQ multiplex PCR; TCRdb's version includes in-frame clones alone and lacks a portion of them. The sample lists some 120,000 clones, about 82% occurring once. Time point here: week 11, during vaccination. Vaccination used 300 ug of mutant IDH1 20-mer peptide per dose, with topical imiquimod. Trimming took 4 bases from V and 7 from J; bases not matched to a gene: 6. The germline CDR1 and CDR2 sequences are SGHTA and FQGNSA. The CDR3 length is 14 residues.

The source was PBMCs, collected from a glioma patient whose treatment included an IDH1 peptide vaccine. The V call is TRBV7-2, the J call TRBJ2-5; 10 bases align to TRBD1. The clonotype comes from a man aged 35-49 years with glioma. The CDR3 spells CASSSRWTGGTQYF. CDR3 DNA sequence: TGTGCCAGCAGCTCCCGTTGGACAGGGGGGACCCAGTACTTC.